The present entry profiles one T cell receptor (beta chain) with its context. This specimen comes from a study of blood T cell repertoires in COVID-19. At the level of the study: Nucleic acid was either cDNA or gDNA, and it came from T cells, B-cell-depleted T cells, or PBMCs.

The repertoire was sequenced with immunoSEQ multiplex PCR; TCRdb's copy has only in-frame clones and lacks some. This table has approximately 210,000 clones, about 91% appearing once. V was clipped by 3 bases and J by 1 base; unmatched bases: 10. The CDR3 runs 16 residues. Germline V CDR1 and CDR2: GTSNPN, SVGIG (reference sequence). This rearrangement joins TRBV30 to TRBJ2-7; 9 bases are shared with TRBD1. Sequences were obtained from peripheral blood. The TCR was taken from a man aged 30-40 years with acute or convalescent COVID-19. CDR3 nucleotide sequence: TGTGCCTGGAGGAAACAGGGGGCCGGTAGTTCCTACGAGCAGTACTTC. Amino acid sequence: CAWRKQGAGSSYEQYF.